Listed here are 15 T cell receptor beta chains from one sample, sequenced in a study of blood T cell repertoires in COVID-19. The table came from immunoSEQ multiplex PCR; TCRdb's copy has only in-frame clones and leaves some out. Of fewer than 450,000 clones listed, about 87% were seen once; the top ten hold about 6.9%. Specimen: peripheral blood. The receptors come from a woman aged 45 to 65 with COVID-19, enrolled during active disease.

The chain uses TRBV27 and TRBJ2-3, with 7 bases fitting TRBD1. Germline CDR1 is MNHEY and CDR2 is SMNVEV (reference sequence). The V and J ends lost 3 bases and 0 bases, in that order; junction bases with no gene match: 3. This CDR3 is 15 amino acids long. DNA for the CDR3: TGTGCCAGCAGTTTGAGACAGGGTAGCACAGATACGCAGTATTTT. Protein product: CASSLRQGSTDTQYF.

The chain couples TRBV12-5 to TRBJ1-1, with a tentative D call TRBD1 (5 bases). The CDR3 totals 14 residues. Trimming removed 7 bases at V and 6 bases at J, with 18 bases between. CDR1 and CDR2 from the germline V gene are LGHNT and FRNRAP. The chain's CDR3 is CASARALGGSEAFF. The CDR3 DNA follows: TGTGCTAGTGCCAGGGCTTTAGGCGGATCTGAAGCTTTCTTT.

The chain is built from TRBV7-9 and TRBJ2-5; 10 bases map to TRBD1. CDR1 SEHNR and CDR2 FQNEAQ come from the germline V gene (reference sequence). V trimming: 5 bases; J trimming: 4 bases; junction bases outside the gene matches: 1. This CDR3 has 13 residues. This CDR3 is CASSRDRGETQYF. DNA of the CDR3: TGTGCCAGCAGCCGGGACAGGGGAGAGACCCAGTACTTC.

The chain carries TRBV20-1 and TRBJ2-3; D uncertain. V lost 3 bases and J 6 bases, leaving 13 bases between the germline ends. This CDR3 has 13 residues. CDR1 and CDR2 (germline): DFQATT, SNEGSKA (reference sequence). CDR3 in amino acids: CSASSLVADTQYF. The CDR3 DNA sequence: TGCAGTGCTAGTAGTTTAGTCGCCGATACGCAGTATTTT.

V and J are TRBV18 and TRBJ2-7; TRBD2 agrees at 12 bases. With V trimmed by 3 bases and J by 1 base, 4 bases remained unmatched. CDR1 and CDR2 from the germline V gene are KGHSH and LQKENI. CDR3 length: 16 residues. The CDR3 reads CASSPFGTSGSYEQYF. In DNA, the CDR3 is TGTGCCAGCTCACCTTTCGGGACTAGCGGGTCCTACGAGCAGTACTTC.

The chain employs TRBV5-1 and TRBJ2-1; 7 bases map to TRBD1. V lost 4 bases to trimming and J lost 16 bases; unmatched junction nucleotides: 11. Germline CDR1 SGHRS, CDR2 YFSETQ. The CDR3 contains 12 residues. CDR3: CASSRDSNLQFF. The CDR3 bases are TGCGCCAGCAGCCGGGACAGTAACCTGCAATTCTTC.

There are a few counts of this clone. The chain uses TRBV7-8 and TRBJ1-5; D unclear. The germline CDR1 and CDR2 sequences are SGHVS and FQNEAQ. Trimming left V 2 bases short and J 0 bases short, with 11 bases between. The CDR3 has 16 residues. Here the CDR3 reads CASSLPGQFSNQPQHF. In DNA, the CDR3 is TGTGCCAGCAGCTTACCAGGCCAGTTTAGCAATCAGCCCCAGCATTTT.

The chain combines TRBV5-1 with TRBJ1-4; D possibly corresponds to TRBD1 (5 bases). Trimming shortened V by 4 bases and J by 4 bases, and 14 bases separated the two germline ends. The germline gives CDR1 SGHRS, CDR2 YFSETQ. This CDR3 contains 15 residues. The CDR3 DNA is TGCGCCAGCAGCCTCCAGGGTTTCCTTAATGAAAAACTGTTTTTT. Protein: CASSLQGFLNEKLFF.

The chain uses TRBV7-2 and TRBJ1-6; TRBD1 matches 7 bases. V lost 4 bases, J lost 7 bases, and 7 bases stayed unmatched. The germline V gene has CDR1 SGHTA and CDR2 FQGNSA. The CDR3 contains 15 residues. CDR3 DNA: TGTGCCAGCAGCTACCTGACAGGGTGGAATTCACCCCTCCACTTT. Residues: CASSYLTGWNSPLHF.

The rearrangement joins TRBV14 to TRBJ1-1, with TRBD1 identical over 8 bases. From germline, CDR1 is SGHDN and CDR2 FVKESK. The CDR3 is 14 residues long. The ends lost 4 bases at V and 4 bases at J; junction bases unmatched: 5. The CDR3 region is CASSPQGGGTEAFF. The CDR3 region has the DNA TGTGCCAGCAGCCCACAGGGGGGTGGCACTGAAGCTTTCTTT.

V gene TRBV27 combines with J gene TRBJ2-2; 8 bases are shared with TRBD2. Germline trimming cut 6 bases from V and 7 bases from J; bases unmatched to any gene: 22. CDR3 length equals 19 residues. Per germline, CDR1 MNHEY and CDR2 SMNVEV (reference sequence). The DNA of the CDR3 is TGTGCCAGCAGGGGACCCCCGGGGAGGAGCGGGAGTGTCATCGGGGAGCTGTTTTTT. Encoded protein: CASRGPPGRSGSVIGELFF.

The rearrangement joins TRBV5-6 to TRBJ1-2, with D possibly being TRBD1 (5 bases). The CDR3 spans 15 residues. V was trimmed by 2 bases and J by 4 bases, leaving 15 bases between them. CDR1 is SGHDT and CDR2 is YYEEEE in the germline V gene. The CDR3 sequence is CASSFLNRMGYGYTF. CDR3 DNA: TGTGCCAGCAGCTTTCTAAACAGGATGGGCTATGGCTACACCTTC.

The chain couples TRBV2 to TRBJ1-2; a possible D gene is TRBD1 (5 bases). CDR1 is SNHLY and CDR2 is FYNNEI in the germline V gene. This CDR3 contains 13 residues. The V end lost 8 bases, the J end lost 2 bases, and 12 bases lay between the germline ends. The CDR3 sequence: CASSVDRNYGYTF. The DNA for the CDR3 is TGTGCCAGCTCCGTCGACAGAAACTATGGCTACACCTTC.

This CDR3 is CASSLHQGNTEAFF. The DNA for the CDR3 is TGTGCCAGCAGCTTACATCAGGGGAACACTGAAGCTTTCTTT. The chain joins TRBV7-2 to TRBJ1-1; a possible D gene is TRBD1 (5 bases). This CDR3 is 14 amino acids long. Per germline, CDR1 SGHTA and CDR2 FQGNSA. Trimming left V 2 bases short and J 1 base short, with 8 bases between. Together with reference TRBV7-2 and TRBJ1-1, the CDR3 gives the full variable domain: GAGVSQSPSNKVTEKGKDVELRCDPISGHTALYWYRQSLGQGLEFLIYFQGNSAPDKSGLPSDRFSAERTGGSVSTLTIQRTQQEDSAVYLCASSLHQGNTEAFFGQGTRLTVV.

V usage is TRBV21-1 and J usage is TRBJ1-5; TRBD1 reflects the table's D call only, with no check against the DNA. TRBV21-1 corresponds to a pseudogene. The CDR3 contains 17 residues. CDR3 amino acids: CAISQGQGADSNQPQHF. As DNA, the CDR3 is TGTGCCATATCACAGGGACAGGGGGCAGATAGCAATCAGCCCCAGCATTTT.